Below, one T cell receptor (beta chain) is given with its context. This clone was seen ten or more times. Its antigen is still unknown. Base qualities are missing; no much larger clone stands one base away. Distinct nucleotide sequences in the sample also encode this CDR3. Reading the germline V gene (reference sequence) gives CDR1 GTSNPN and CDR2 SVGIG. Relative to germline, V is missing 0 bases and J is missing 3 bases, with 0 bases of the junction outside any gene match. From cysteine to phenylalanine, the CDR3 is 15 amino acids long. Only CDR3 DNA is held: 45 bases, read in frame from base 1. The sample originates from a study of shared clonotypes between healthy human individuals (dated by TCRdb to 2020 to 2021). Describing the broader study: The cohort included three men and a couple of women between 18 and 49 years of age. For each donor, CD4 naive and CD4 memory were each given three plates, CD8 naive was given two plates, and CD8 memory was given one plate. The study deeply sequenced blood TCR repertoires of five healthy adults to estimate repertoire size and the extent of clonotype sharing between individuals. Different laboratories and diverse techniques were used to prepare libraries and sequence TCR repertoires, to increase sequencing depth and limit assay-specific biases. Between about 0.8 and 9 billion PBMCs per donor were obtained by leukapheresis.

Donors were healthy HIV-negative adults with no recently reported acute infections or vaccinations. Every donor was a Caucasian adult living in Nashville, Tennessee, USA. CD8 memory samples consisted of magnetically selected CD45RO+ cells combined with CCR7-negative CD45RA+ effector memory (TemRA) cells. After blood collection by leukapheresis, PBMCs were isolated using Ficoll-Histopaque density gradient centrifugation and then cryopreserved in the vapor phase of liquid nitrogen. Analytical flow cytometry was used to check the purity and quantity of every magnetically sorted T cell population. Genomic DNA was isolated from every sorted fraction and measured by UV absorbance on a Nanodrop 2000c. TCR CDR3 regions were amplified from genomic DNA by multiplex PCR using the deep immunoSEQ assay. Extracted genomic DNA from each cell subset was spread evenly across all wells of several immunoSEQ 96-well plates, with each plate serving as a replicate. Each replicate PCR for sorted subsets received 200 ng genomic DNA, equal to tens of thousands of T cell genomes. The purified libraries were quantified using a Qubit 3.0 fluorometer, sized with a Bioanalyzer 2100, and then quantified again using the KAPA Library Quantification kit. Each immunoSEQ 96-well plate was sequenced on its own single-read 150-cycle Illumina NextSeq 550 flow cell. The authors' pipeline ran thus. The immunoSEQ output contained only junctional sequences without quality scores, so filtering could not match that applied to full-length reads. Sequences were annotated with PyIR, a Python wrapper for IgBLAST v1.9, using IMGT germline references to assign V/J genes and CDR3. Reads with weak V/J assignments (E-value above 1e-6), missing CDR3, stop codons, out-of-frame junctions, or ambiguous translated residues were removed. A V3J clonotype was defined by an identical inferred V gene, J gene, and CDR3 amino acid sequence. The percentage overlap between two repertoires was calculated by dividing the number of shared unique clonotypes by the size of the smaller repertoire. Richness of each repertoire was evaluated using RTK rarefaction, the Chao1 estimator, and Recon v2.1 estimates of unobserved clonotypes. For all TCRbeta clonotypes obtained by the gDNA method from a few donors, generation probabilities were computed with OLGA. TCRdb provides this immuneACCESS table in a form limited to in-frame rearrangements. Some clones are lacking; in checked studies, under half of them reflect an unresolved V gene, and why the rest are absent is not known. From that table come the V and J calls and clone size; the DNA was used to work out D and trimming. For this sample there are roughly 660,000 clones; less than 95% appear just once. The ten largest clones take up 34% of the sample.

The paper as a whole reports these results and caveats: Compared with non-shared clonotypes, clonotypes shared by all four sorted-subset donors had higher generation probabilities. Approximately 5% of naive CD4, roughly 3.5% of naive CD8, approximately 2% of memory CD4, and around 0.42% of memory CD8 clonotypes were shared across a few donors. Estimated clonotype richness was generally larger for naive than for memory subsets. Sampling was limited to blood, and TCR repertoires in tissue likely differ from TCR repertoires in blood. Even with the large sequencing depth, rarefaction of the sorted-subset datasets indicated that sequencing was incomplete. The genetic and exposure-history diversity represented was limited by the small number of donors. Pairwise subsampling indicated that sequencing depth was expected to affect the degree of clonotype sharing among donors.

The chain employs TRBV30 and TRBJ2-1, with TRBD2 identical over 12 junction bases. The receptor's source is a man aged 18 to 30 in good health. Some clones in this sample may be carry-over from other donors' samples. Source material: memory CD8+ T cells from PBMCs. The sample's cell subset or site label is to be understood as: CD45RO+ cells pooled with CCR7-negative TemRA cells. CDR3 protein: CAWSVLAGGYNEQFF. Here is the DNA: TGTGCCTGGAGTGTACTAGCGGGAGGCTACAATGAGCAGTTCTTC.